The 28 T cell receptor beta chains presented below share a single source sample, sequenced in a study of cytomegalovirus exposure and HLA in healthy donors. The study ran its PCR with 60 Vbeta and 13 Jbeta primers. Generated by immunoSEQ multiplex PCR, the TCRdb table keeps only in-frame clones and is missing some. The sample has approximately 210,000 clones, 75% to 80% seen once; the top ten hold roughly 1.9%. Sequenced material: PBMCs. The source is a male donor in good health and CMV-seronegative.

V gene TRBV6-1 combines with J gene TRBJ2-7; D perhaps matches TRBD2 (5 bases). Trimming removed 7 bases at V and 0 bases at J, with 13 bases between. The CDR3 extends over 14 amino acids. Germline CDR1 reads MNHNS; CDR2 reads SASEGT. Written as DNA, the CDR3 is TGTGCCAGCATTGGGTGGGAGAGCTCCTACGAGCAGTACTTC. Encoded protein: CASIGWESSYEQYF.

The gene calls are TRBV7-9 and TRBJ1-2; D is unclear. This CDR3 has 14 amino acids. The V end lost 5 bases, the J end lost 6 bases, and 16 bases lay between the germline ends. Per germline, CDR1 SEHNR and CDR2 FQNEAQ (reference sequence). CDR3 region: CASSQDRREDGYTF. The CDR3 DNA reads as TGTGCCAGCAGCCAGGACCGGCGGGAGGATGGCTACACCTTC.

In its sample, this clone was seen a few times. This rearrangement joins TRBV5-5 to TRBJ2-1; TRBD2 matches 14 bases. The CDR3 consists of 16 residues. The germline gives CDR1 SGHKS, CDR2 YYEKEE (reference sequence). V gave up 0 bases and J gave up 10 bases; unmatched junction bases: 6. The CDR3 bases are TGTGCCAGCAGCTTGGCGGGACTAGCGGGAGCTAAGGAGCAGTTCTTC. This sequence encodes CASSLAGLAGAKEQFF.

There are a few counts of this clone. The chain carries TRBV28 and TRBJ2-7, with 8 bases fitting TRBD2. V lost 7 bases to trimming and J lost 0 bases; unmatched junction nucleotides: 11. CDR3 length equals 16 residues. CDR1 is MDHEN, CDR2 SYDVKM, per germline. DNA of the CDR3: TGTGCCAGCACCATCCGAAGCGGGAGCAGCTCCTACGAGCAGTACTTC. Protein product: CASTIRSGSSSYEQYF.

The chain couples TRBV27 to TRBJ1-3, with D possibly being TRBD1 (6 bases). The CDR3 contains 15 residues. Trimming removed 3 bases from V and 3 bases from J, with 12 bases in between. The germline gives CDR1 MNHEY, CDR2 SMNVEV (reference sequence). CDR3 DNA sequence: TGTGCCAGCAGTTTGCAAGGGGGAATTGGAAACACCATATATTTT. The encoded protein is CASSLQGGIGNTIYF.

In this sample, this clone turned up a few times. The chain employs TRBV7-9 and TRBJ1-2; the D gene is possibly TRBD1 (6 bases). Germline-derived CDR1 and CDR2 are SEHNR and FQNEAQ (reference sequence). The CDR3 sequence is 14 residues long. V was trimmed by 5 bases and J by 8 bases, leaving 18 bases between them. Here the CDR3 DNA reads TGTGCCAGCAGCCTACCTACAGGGTTTGACGGCTACACCTTC. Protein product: CASSLPTGFDGYTF.

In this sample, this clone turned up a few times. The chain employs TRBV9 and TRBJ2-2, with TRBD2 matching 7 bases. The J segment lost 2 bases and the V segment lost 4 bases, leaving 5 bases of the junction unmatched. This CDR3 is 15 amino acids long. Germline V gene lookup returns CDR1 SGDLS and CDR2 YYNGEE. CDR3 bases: TGTGCCAGCAGCCGTTGGGGGGGAAACACCGGGGAGCTGTTTTTT. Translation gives CASSRWGGNTGELFF.

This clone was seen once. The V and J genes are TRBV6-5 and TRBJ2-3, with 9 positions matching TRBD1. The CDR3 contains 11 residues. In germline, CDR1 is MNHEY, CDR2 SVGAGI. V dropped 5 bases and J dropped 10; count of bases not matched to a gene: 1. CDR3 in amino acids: CASSGQGPQYF. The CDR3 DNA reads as TGTGCCAGCAGTGGACAGGGGCCGCAGTATTTT.

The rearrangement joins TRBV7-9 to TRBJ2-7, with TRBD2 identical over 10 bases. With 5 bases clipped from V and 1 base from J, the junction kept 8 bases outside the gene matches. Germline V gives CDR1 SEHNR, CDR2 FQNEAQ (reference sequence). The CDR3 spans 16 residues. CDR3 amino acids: CASSPGGLADSYEQYF. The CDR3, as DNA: TGTGCCAGCAGCCCGGGTGGACTAGCGGATTCCTACGAGCAGTACTTC.

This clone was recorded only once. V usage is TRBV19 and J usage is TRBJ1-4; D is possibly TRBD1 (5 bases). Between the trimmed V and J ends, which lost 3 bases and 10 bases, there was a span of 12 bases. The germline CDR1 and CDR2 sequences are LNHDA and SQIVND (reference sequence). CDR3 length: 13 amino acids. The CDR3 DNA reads TGTGCCAGTAGTATTCAGGGTGGAGTAAAACTGTTTTTT. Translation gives CASSIQGGVKLFF.

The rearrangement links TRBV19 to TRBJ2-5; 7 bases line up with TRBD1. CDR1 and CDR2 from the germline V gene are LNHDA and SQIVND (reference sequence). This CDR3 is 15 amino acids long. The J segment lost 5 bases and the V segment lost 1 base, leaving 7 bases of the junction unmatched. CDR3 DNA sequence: TGTGCCAGTAGTATAGGAACAGGGGTGGTGGAGACCCAGTACTTC. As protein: CASSIGTGVVETQYF.

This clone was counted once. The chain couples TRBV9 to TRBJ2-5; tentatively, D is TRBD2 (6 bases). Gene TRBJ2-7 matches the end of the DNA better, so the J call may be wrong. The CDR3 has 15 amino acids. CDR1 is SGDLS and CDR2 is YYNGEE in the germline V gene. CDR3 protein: CASSVAGATSYEQYF. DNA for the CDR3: TGTGCCAGCAGCGTAGCGGGAGCGACCTCCTACGAGCAGTACTTC.

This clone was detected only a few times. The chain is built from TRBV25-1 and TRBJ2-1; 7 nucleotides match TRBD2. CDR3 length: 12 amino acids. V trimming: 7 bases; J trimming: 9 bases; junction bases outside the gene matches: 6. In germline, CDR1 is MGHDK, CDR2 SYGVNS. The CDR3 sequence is CASTPGEGEQFF. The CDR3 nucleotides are TGTGCCAGCACCCCGGGGGAGGGTGAGCAGTTCTTC.

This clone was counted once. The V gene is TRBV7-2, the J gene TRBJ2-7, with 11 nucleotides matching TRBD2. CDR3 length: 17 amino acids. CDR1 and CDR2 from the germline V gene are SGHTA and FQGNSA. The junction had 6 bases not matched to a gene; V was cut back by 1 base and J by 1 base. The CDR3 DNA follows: TGTGCCAGCAGCTTAGGCCTAGCGGGGGGACTTTCCTACGAGCAGTACTTC. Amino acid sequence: CASSLGLAGGLSYEQYF.

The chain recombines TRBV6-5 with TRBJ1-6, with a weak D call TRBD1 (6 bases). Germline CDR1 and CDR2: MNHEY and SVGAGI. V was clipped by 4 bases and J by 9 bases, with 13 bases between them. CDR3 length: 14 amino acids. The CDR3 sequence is CASSFRRGSSPLHF. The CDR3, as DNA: TGTGCCAGCAGTTTTCGCAGGGGATCTTCACCCCTCCACTTT.

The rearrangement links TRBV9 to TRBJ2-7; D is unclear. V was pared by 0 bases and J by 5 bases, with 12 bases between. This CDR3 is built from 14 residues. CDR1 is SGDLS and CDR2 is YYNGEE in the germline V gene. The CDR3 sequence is CASSVAQVGDEQYF. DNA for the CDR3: TGTGCCAGCAGCGTAGCTCAGGTGGGCGACGAGCAGTACTTC.

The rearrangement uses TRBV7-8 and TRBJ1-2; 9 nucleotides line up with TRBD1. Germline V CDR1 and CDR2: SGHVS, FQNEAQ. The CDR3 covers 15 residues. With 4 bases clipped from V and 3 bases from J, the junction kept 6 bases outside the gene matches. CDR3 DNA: TGTGCCAGCAGCTCCTGGACAGGGGAGGACTATGGCTACACCTTC. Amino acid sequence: CASSSWTGEDYGYTF.

The CDR3 DNA follows: TGTGCCAGCATCCCCCAGATGAACACTGAAGCTTTCTTT. It specifies CASIPQMNTEAFF. The J gene is TRBJ1-1, the V gene TRBV28, with D uncertain. From germline, CDR1 is MDHEN and CDR2 SYDVKM. The V and J ends lost 7 bases and 0 bases respectively, with 9 bases between them. The CDR3 spans 13 residues.

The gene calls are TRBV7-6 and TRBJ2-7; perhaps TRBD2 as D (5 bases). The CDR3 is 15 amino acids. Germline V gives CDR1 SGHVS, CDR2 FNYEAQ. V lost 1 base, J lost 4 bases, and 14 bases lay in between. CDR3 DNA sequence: TGTGCCAGCAGCTTAGAGGTAGCGACCACGTACGAGCAGTACTTC. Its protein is CASSLEVATTYEQYF. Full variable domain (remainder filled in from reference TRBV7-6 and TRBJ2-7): GAGVSQSPRYKVTKRGQDVALRCDPISGHVSLYWYRQALGQGPEFLTYFNYEAQQDKSGLPNDRFSAERPEGSISTLTIQRTEQRDSAMYRCASSLEVATTYEQYFGPGTRLTVT.

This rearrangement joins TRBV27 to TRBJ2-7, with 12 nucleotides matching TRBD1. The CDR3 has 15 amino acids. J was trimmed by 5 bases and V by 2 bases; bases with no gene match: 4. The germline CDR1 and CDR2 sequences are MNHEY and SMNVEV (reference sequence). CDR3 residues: CASSLRGQGADEQYF. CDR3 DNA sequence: TGTGCCAGCAGTTTAAGGGGACAGGGGGCGGACGAGCAGTACTTC.

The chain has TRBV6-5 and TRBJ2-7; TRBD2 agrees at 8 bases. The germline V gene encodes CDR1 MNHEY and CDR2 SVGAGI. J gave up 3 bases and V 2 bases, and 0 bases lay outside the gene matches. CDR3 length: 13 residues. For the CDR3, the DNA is TGTGCCAGCAGTTACCGGGGGGGCTACGAGCAGTACTTC. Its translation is CASSYRGGYEQYF.

The CDR3 nucleotides read TGTGCCAGCAGTCTCGCAGGGTTAAAGAACACTGAAGCTTTCTTT. As protein: CASSLAGLKNTEAFF. The chain has TRBV5-5 and TRBJ1-1, with D maybe TRBD1 (5 bases). Trimming took off 5 bases at V and 1 base at J, with 15 bases between the two ends. The CDR3 is 15 residues long. Germline lookup yields CDR1 SGHKS and CDR2 YYEKEE (reference sequence).

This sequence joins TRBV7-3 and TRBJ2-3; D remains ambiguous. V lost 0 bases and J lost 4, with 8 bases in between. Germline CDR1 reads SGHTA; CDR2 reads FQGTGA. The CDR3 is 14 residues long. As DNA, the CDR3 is TGTGCCAGCAGCTTAACTAGTTTTCCAGATACGCAGTATTTT. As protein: CASSLTSFPDTQYF.

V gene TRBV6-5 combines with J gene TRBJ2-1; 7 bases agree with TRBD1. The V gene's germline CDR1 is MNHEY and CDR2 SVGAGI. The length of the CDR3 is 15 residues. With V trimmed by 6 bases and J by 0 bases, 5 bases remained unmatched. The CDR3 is CASSLQGNSYNEQFF. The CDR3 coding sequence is TGTGCCAGCAGCTTACAGGGGAACTCCTACAATGAGCAGTTCTTC.

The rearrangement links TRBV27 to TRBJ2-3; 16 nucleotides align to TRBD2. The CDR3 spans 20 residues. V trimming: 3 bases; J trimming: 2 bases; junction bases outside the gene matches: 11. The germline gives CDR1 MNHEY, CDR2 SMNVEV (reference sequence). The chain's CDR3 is CASSFRGTSGRASYTDTQYF. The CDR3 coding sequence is TGTGCCAGCAGTTTCAGGGGGACTAGCGGGAGGGCCAGTTACACAGATACGCAGTATTTT.

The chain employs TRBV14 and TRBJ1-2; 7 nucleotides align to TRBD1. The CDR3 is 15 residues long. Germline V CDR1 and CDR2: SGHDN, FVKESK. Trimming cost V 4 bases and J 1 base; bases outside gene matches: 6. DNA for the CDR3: TGTGCCAGCAGCCCCCTCACAGGGGTTAACTATGGCTACACCTTC. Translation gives CASSPLTGVNYGYTF. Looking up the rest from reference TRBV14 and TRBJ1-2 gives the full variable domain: EAGVTQFPSHSVIEKGQTVTLRCDPISGHDNLYWYRRVMGKEIKFLLHFVKESKQDESGMPNNRFLAERTGGTYSTLKVQPAELEDSGVYFCASSPLTGVNYGYTFGSGTRLTVV.

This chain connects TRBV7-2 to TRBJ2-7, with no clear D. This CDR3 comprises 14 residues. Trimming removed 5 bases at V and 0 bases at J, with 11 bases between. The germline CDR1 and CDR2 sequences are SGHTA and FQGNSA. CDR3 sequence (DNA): TGTGCCAGCAGCGTGCTTCAGGCCTCCTACGAGCAGTACTTC. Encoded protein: CASSVLQASYEQYF.

DNA of the CDR3: TGCGCCAGCAGCTTGGGACAGCTTGCAGCTAATGAAAAACTGTTTTTT. It translates to CASSLGQLAANEKLFF. The V gene is TRBV5-1, the J gene TRBJ1-4; possible D gene TRBD1, 5 bases. The CDR3 is 16 amino acids. V lost 0 bases and J lost 3, with 12 bases in between. Per germline, CDR1 SGHRS and CDR2 YFSETQ.